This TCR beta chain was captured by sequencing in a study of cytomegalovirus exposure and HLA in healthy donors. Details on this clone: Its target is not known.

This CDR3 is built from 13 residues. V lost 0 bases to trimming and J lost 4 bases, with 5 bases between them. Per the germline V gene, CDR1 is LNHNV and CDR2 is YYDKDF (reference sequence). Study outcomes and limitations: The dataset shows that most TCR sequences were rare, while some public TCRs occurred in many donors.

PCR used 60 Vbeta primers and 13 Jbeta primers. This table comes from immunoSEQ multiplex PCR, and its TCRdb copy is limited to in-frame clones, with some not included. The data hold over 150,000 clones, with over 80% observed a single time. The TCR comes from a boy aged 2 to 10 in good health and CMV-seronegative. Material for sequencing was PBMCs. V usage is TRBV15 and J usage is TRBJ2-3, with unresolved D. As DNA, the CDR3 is TGTGCCACCAGCAGAGATGTAGCAGATACGCAGTATTTT. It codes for CATSRDVADTQYF.